Below, 7 T cell receptor beta chains from the same sample are listed, as sequenced in a study of response to subunit inactivated influenza vaccine. TCRdb analysed the RT-PCR reads with MiXCR anew, one entry per CDR3 protein. This sample yields 600,000 to 850,000 distinct CDR3 sequences, of which around 13% are seen a single time; around 7.6% belongs to the top ten. The source material was PBMCs from blood, sampled around 15 days before vaccination. The receptors originated from a man aged 50 or older who received an inactivated influenza vaccine.

This clonotype has at least ten counts. V and J are TRBV29-1 and TRBJ2-1; perhaps D is TRBD1 or TRBD2 (7 bases each). The germline CDR1 and CDR2 sequences are SQVTM and ANQGSEA. V was pared by 7 bases and J by 9 bases, with 16 bases between. The CDR3 loop spans 12 amino acids. The CDR3 region is CSAGPGGGEQFF. The CDR3 DNA follows: TGCAGCGCTGGACCAGGGGGGGGTGAGCAGTTCTTC.

V gene TRBV6-2 or TRBV6-3 combines with J gene TRBJ1-1; the D gene is possibly TRBD1 (5 bases). This CDR3 has 15 residues. With 8 bases removed from V and 1 base from J, the gap between germline ends came to 17 bases. Looked up from germline, CDR1 is MNHEY and CDR2 is SVGEGT. The chain's CDR3 is CASSIPDRANTEAFF. The CDR3 coding sequence is TGTGCCAGCTCGATCCCCGACAGAGCGAACACTGAAGCTTTCTTT.

The table lists this clonotype with many counts. The V gene is TRBV28, the J gene TRBJ2-2; D is perhaps TRBD2 (7 bases). Germline CDR1 reads MDHEN; CDR2 reads SYDVKM. The CDR3 is 15 residues long. V was pared by 5 bases and J by 7 bases, with 17 bases between. CDR3 nucleotides: TGTGCCAGCAGTCTCGCGGGGGCCCTATTCGGGGAGCTGTTTTTT. Protein product: CASSLAGALFGELFF. The full variable domain, rest sourced from reference TRBV28 and TRBJ2-2, is DVKVTQSSRYLVKRTGEKVFLECVQDMDHENMFWYRQDPGLGLRLIYFSYDVKMKEKGDIPEGYSVSREKKERFSLILESASTNQTSMYLCASSLAGALFGELFFGEGSRLTVL.

This clonotype appeared many times. J is TRBJ1-5 and V is TRBV2; tentatively, D is TRBD1 (6 bases). Germline V lookup: CDR1 SNHLY, CDR2 FYNNEI. The V gene lost 6 bases and the J gene lost 0 bases, with 18 bases spanning the gap. This CDR3 is 17 amino acids long. CDR3 in amino acids: CASSVGTLIYSNQPQHF. The CDR3 bases are TGTGCCAGCAGCGTCGGGACATTAATTTATAGCAATCAGCCCCAGCATTTT. Full variable domain (missing parts from reference TRBV2 and TRBJ1-5): EPEVTQTPSHQVTQMGQEVILRCVPISNHLYFYWYRQILGQKVEFLVSFYNNEISEKSEIFDDQFSVERPDGSNFTLKIRSTKLEDSAMYFCASSVGTLIYSNQPQHFGDGTRLSIL.

This clonotype was picked up many times. The V gene is TRBV5-6, the J gene TRBJ1-2; the D is unclear. Trimming stripped 4 bases from V and 6 bases from J, with 13 bases between. The germline V gene encodes CDR1 SGHDT and CDR2 YYEEEE. CDR3 size: 13 residues. The CDR3 sequence: CASSPSGVHGYTF. CDR3 DNA: TGTGCCAGCAGCCCATCTGGGGTCCATGGCTACACCTTC.

Worth noting for this clonotype: This sequence may be a read error, since a much larger clone differs from it by one base. The chain employs TRBV15 and TRBJ2-3, with D unresolved. Germline values: CDR1 LNHNV, CDR2 YYDKDF (reference sequence). The length of the CDR3 is 13 residues. CDR3 sequence: CATAELVPDMQYF. DNA of the CDR3: TGTGCCACCGCGGAGCTGGTGCCAGATATGCAGTATTTT.

This clonotype was recorded a few times. The chain has TRBV29-1 and TRBJ2-1; 8 bases fit TRBD1. V shed 6 bases and J 2 bases; nucleotides not matched to a gene: 3. CDR3 length: 13 amino acids. The germline CDR1 and CDR2 sequences are SQVTM and ANQGSEA. The CDR3 loop is CSVAGGAYNEQFF. DNA for the CDR3: TGCAGCGTCGCAGGGGGCGCCTACAATGAGCAGTTCTTC.